A selection of T cell receptor beta chains follows, all from one sample in a study of OX40 agonist ivuxolimab in advanced cancers. Generated by immunoSEQ multiplex PCR, the TCRdb table keeps only in-frame clones and is missing some. The table records 8,500 to 13,000 clones, 65% to 75% of them present only once. This specimen consisted of CD4+ or CD8+ T cells sorted from blood, obtained in a trial of the OX40 agonist ivuxolimab. The receptors were gathered from an adult with an advanced solid tumor such as melanoma, head and neck, liver or kidney cancer. CDR3s include the opening cysteine and the closing phenylalanine or tryptophan. D genes are given only for firm matches. Only part of the rows carry a size: once, few, many, or a class if the clone is expanded.

v_gene	abundance	d_gene	j_gene	CDR3aa	CDR3nt
TRBV11-3	.	TRBD2	TRBJ2-7	CASSLLAGVVHEQYF	TGTGCCAGCAGCTTACTAGCGGGAGTTGTCCACGAGCAGTACTTC
TRBV30	.	.	TRBJ2-2	CAWSVLTQGTGELFF	TGTGCCTGGAGTGTCCTCACCCAGGGGACCGGGGAGCTGTTTTTT
TRBV6-5	.	.	TRBJ2-7	CASSYSSTPYEQYF	TGTGCCAGCAGTTACTCGTCCACGCCATACGAGCAGTACTTC
TRBV25-1	medium-sized	.	TRBJ1-3	CASSETGFAGNTIYF	TGTGCCAGCAGTGAAACAGGGTTTGCTGGAAACACCATATATTTT
TRBV28	.	TRBD2	TRBJ2-2	CASTLAGDTGELFF	TGTGCCAGCACCTTAGCGGGAGACACCGGGGAGCTGTTTTTT
TRBV19	.	.	TRBJ1-6	CASRDHLRNSPLHF	TGTGCCAGCAGGGACCACCTTCGTAATTCACCCCTCCACTTT
TRBV4-2	.	.	TRBJ2-7	CASSQGKTGSSYEQYF	TGTGCCAGCAGCCAAGGGAAAACCGGGAGCTCCTACGAGCAGTACTTC
TRBV7-6	.	TRBD2	TRBJ2-5	CASSFRLAGGETQYF	TGTGCCAGCAGCTTCAGACTAGCGGGGGGGGAGACCCAGTACTTC
TRBV7-8	few	.	TRBJ1-4	CASSSGDSRFGKLFF	TGTGCCAGCAGCTCGGGTGACAGCCGATTTGGAAAACTGTTTTTT
TRBV6-5	.	TRBD1	TRBJ2-7	CASSYGTDYEQYF	TGTGCCAGCAGTTACGGGACAGATTACGAGCAGTACTTC
TRBV11-2	.	.	TRBJ2-5	CASSLGYSSETQYF	TGTGCCAGCAGCTTGGGCTACTCCTCGGAGACCCAGTACTTC
TRBV4-2	many	.	TRBJ1-2	CASSQETGWYGYTF	TGTGCCAGCAGCCAAGAAACAGGGTGGTATGGCTACACCTTC
TRBV5-8	.	.	TRBJ2-7	CASPQEEDAFYEQYF	TGTGCCAGCCCCCAGGAAGAGGACGCATTCTACGAGCAGTACTTC
TRBV19	.	TRBD1	TRBJ1-1	CASSTYHTGALNTEAFF	TGTGCCAGTAGTACCTATCATACAGGGGCCCTGAACACTGAAGCTTTCTTT
TRBV4-1	.	TRBD2	TRBJ2-1	CASSQPTSGRKEQFF	TGCGCCAGCAGCCAACCGACTAGCGGGAGAAAGGAGCAGTTCTTC
TRBV9	.	TRBD2	TRBJ2-2	CASSAPIAGGLTGELFF	TGTGCCAGCAGCGCCCCGATCGCGGGGGGGCTGACCGGGGAGCTGTTTTTT
TRBV28	.	.	TRBJ1-1	CASSFRTNTEAFF	TGTGCCAGCAGTTTTCGGACGAACACTGAAGCTTTCTTT
TRBV7-9	few	.	TRBJ1-2	CASSLTVRFNGYTF	TGTGCCAGCAGCTTGACAGTAAGGTTTAATGGCTACACCTTC
TRBV9	.	TRBD1	TRBJ2-7	CASSVRQGAVYEQYF	TGTGCCAGCAGCGTACGACAGGGGGCGGTTTACGAGCAGTACTTC
TRBV5-1	.	TRBD2	TRBJ2-7	CASSSTGTSSYEQYF	TGCGCCAGCAGCTCTACCGGGACTAGTAGCTACGAGCAGTACTTC
TRBV7-9	.	.	TRBJ2-2	CASSYPLGWRLFF	TGTGCCAGCAGTTATCCCTTAGGCTGGCGGCTGTTTTTT
TRBV9	.	TRBD2	TRBJ2-7	CASSPGLAGDEQYF	TGTGCCAGCAGCCCCGGACTAGCGGGAGACGAGCAGTACTTC
TRBV7-8	.	.	TRBJ1-6	CASSLFRYNSPLHF	TGTGCCAGCAGCTTATTCCGTTATAATTCACCCCTCCACTTT
TRBV7-9	medium-sized	.	TRBJ2-1	CASQGLLSSYNEQFF	TGTGCCAGCCAAGGGCTACTGAGCTCCTACAATGAGCAGTTCTTC
TRBV19	.	.	TRBJ2-2	CATSQEDRYTGELFF	TGTGCCACCTCCCAAGAAGACAGGTACACCGGGGAGCTGTTTTTT
TRBV27	.	.	TRBJ2-7	CASSLFGWNEQYF	TGTGCCAGCAGTTTATTCGGGTGGAACGAGCAGTACTTC
TRBV27	.	.	TRBJ2-1	CASSSHRVSSYNEQFF	TGTGCCAGCAGTTCGCACAGGGTGAGCTCCTACAATGAGCAGTTCTTC
TRBV6-5	.	TRBD1	TRBJ2-5	CASSGLTGGQETQYF	TGTGCCAGCAGTGGGCTGACAGGGGGCCAAGAGACCCAGTACTTC
TRBV27	once	TRBD1	TRBJ1-2	CASSLGTGSRGYTF	TGTGCCAGCAGTTTAGGGACAGGGAGCCGGGGCTACACCTTC
TRBV19	.	.	TRBJ2-1	CASTPLLGSDEQFF	TGTGCCAGTACACCTTTGCTCGGCAGCGATGAGCAGTTCTTC
TRBV14	.	.	TRBJ1-3	CASSQGRQYSGNTIYF	TGTGCCAGCAGCCAAGGGCGACAGTACTCTGGAAACACCATATATTTT
TRBV7-2	.	.	TRBJ2-7	CASSFEGYVSYEQYF	TGTGCCAGCAGCTTTGAAGGGTATGTGTCCTACGAGCAGTACTTC
TRBV19	.	TRBD1	TRBJ1-6	CASSITGTAQHNSPLHF	TGTGCCAGTAGTATTACGGGGACAGCCCAACATAATTCACCCCTCCACTTT
TRBV6-1	.	TRBD2	TRBJ2-7	CASSEEGAIAGGTTYYEQYF	TGTGCCAGCAGTGAGGAGGGAGCTATAGCGGGAGGTACTACCTACTACGAGCAGTACTTC
TRBV11-2	.	.	TRBJ2-1	CASSLSGASYNEQFF	TGTGCCAGCAGCTTATCGGGGGCCTCCTACAATGAGCAGTTCTTC
TRBV7-6	.	.	TRBJ2-1	CASSLGQYNEQFF	TGTGCCAGCAGCTTAGGGCAATACAATGAGCAGTTCTTC
TRBV30	.	.	TRBJ1-1	CAWSVGVGLNTEAFF	TGTGCCTGGAGTGTTGGAGTGGGCCTTAACACTGAAGCTTTCTTT
TRBV7-9	.	.	TRBJ2-2	CASSRGGGELFF	TGTGCCAGCAGCCGGGGTGGCGGGGAGCTGTTTTTT
TRBV9	.	.	TRBJ2-5	CASSVGGADAGETQYF	TGTGCCAGCAGCGTCGGAGGAGCGGATGCGGGAGAGACCCAGTACTTC
TRBV5-1	.	TRBD1	TRBJ2-7	CASSLTQGTDSYEQYF	TGCGCCAGCAGCTTGACACAGGGGACCGACTCCTACGAGCAGTACTTC
TRBV6-5	.	.	TRBJ2-1	CASRESLYNEQFF	TGTGCCAGCCGGGAATCCCTATACAATGAGCAGTTCTTC
TRBV6-1	.	TRBD1	TRBJ2-7	CASSEEQGASFEQYF	TGTGCCAGCAGTGAAGAGCAGGGGGCCTCCTTCGAGCAGTACTTC
TRBV6-1	few	.	TRBJ2-3	CASVPPASTDTQYF	TGTGCCAGCGTCCCTCCTGCTAGCACAGATACGCAGTATTTT
TRBV29-1	.	.	TRBJ2-7	CSVSGETTDEQYF	TGCAGCGTTTCAGGGGAGACGACGGACGAGCAGTACTTC
TRBV6-5	.	.	TRBJ1-1	CASLGLNTEAFF	TGTGCCAGCCTGGGCTTGAACACTGAAGCTTTCTTT
TRBV9	.	.	TRBJ2-5	CASSANQETQYF	TGTGCCAGCAGCGCCAACCAAGAGACCCAGTACTTC